Following are 15 T cell receptor beta chains from one sample sequenced in a study of control samples from healthy donors and cancer patients. The table came from immunoSEQ multiplex PCR; TCRdb's copy has only in-frame clones and leaves some out. The sample carries approximately 81,000 clones, over 90% recorded once. Material: blood. These receptor sequences come from a woman aged 18-29 years in good health.

The gene calls are TRBV5-4 and TRBJ2-2; D not resolved. Germline assignment: CDR1 SGHNT and CDR2 YYREEE (reference sequence). This CDR3 is built from 15 residues. Trimming pared 0 bases from V and 1 base from J, leaving 7 bases between. The CDR3, as DNA: TGTGCCAGCAGCTTGGGCCAGAGGAACACCGGGGAGCTGTTTTTT. It encodes CASSLGQRNTGELFF.

V usage is TRBV20-1 and J usage is TRBJ2-1; TRBD1 might be the D (6 bases). Germline V lookup: CDR1 DFQATT, CDR2 SNEGSKA (reference sequence). V was cut by 6 bases and J by 10 bases, with 13 bases left in between. The CDR3 totals 11 residues. This CDR3 reads CSALAQGEQFF. CDR3 sequence (DNA): TGCAGTGCCCTAGCCCAGGGGGAGCAGTTCTTC.

The sample holds a few counts of this clone. The chain joins TRBV2 to TRBJ1-2; D is ambiguous. Germline V CDR1 and CDR2: SNHLY, FYNNEI. V was cut by 6 bases and J by 1 base, with 6 bases left in between. The CDR3 is 12 residues long. CDR3 protein: CASSGSNYGYTF. The CDR3 nucleotides are TGTGCCAGCAGCGGCAGTAACTATGGCTACACCTTC.

The chain is built from TRBV5-4 and TRBJ1-2; no clear D. The CDR3 has 12 residues. In germline, CDR1 is SGHNT, CDR2 YYREEE (reference sequence). V was clipped by 0 bases and J by 5 bases, with 5 bases between them. CDR3 residues: CASSLGGYGYTF. DNA for the CDR3: TGTGCCAGCAGCTTGGGGGGTTATGGCTACACCTTC.

This chain connects TRBV10-3 to TRBJ2-1; 15 positions agree with TRBD2. With 4 bases clipped from V and 0 bases from J, the junction kept 4 bases outside the gene matches. This CDR3 contains 18 residues. Germline V gene data show CDR1 as ENHRY and CDR2 as SYGVKD. Here the CDR3 DNA reads TGTGCCATCAGTGGCGGGACTAGCGGGAGGATCTCCTACAATGAGCAGTTCTTC. Translating it yields CAISGGTSGRISYNEQFF.

The chain uses TRBV5-1 and TRBJ2-5; TRBD2 aligns across 10 bases. Per germline, CDR1 SGHRS and CDR2 YFSETQ. Trimming took 4 bases from V and 5 from J; bases not matched to a gene: 8. This CDR3 is built from 15 residues. CDR3 region: CASSSGGADRETQYF. CDR3 DNA sequence: TGCGCCAGCAGCAGCGGGGGGGCCGACCGTGAGACCCAGTACTTC.

This chain's CDR3 is CASSSGTSGRAAVNNEQFF. The CDR3 coding sequence is TGTGCCAGCAGCTCCGGGACTAGCGGGAGGGCGGCGGTAAACAATGAGCAGTTCTTC. This chain connects TRBV9 to TRBJ2-1; the match to TRBD2 covers 16 bases. The CDR3 runs 19 residues. Germline values: CDR1 SGDLS, CDR2 YYNGEE. V shed 4 bases, J shed 5 bases, and the junction held 12 bases outside the gene matches. Using reference TRBV9 and TRBJ2-1 for the parts outside the CDR3, the full variable domain is DSGVTQTPKHLITATGQRVTLRCSPRSGDLSVYWYQQSLDQGLQFLIQYYNGEERAKGNILERFSAQQFPDLHSELNLSSLELGDSALYFCASSSGTSGRAAVNNEQFFGPGTRLTVL.

This CDR3 reads CASSIAQLAGGDNEQFF. CDR3 DNA sequence: TGTGCCAGTAGTATAGCCCAACTAGCGGGAGGGGACAATGAGCAGTTCTTC. This chain joins TRBV19 and TRBJ2-1, with 13 positions matching TRBD2. V was pared by 1 base and J by 5 bases, with 5 bases of the junction left unmatched. In germline, CDR1 is LNHDA, CDR2 SQIVND (reference sequence). This CDR3 has 17 residues.

The chain links TRBV7-2 to TRBJ1-5; D not certain. The germline gives CDR1 SGHTA, CDR2 FQGNSA. V was clipped by 1 base and J by 3 bases, with 10 bases between them. The CDR3 has 15 residues. CDR3 region: CASSLEAAFNQPQHF. The DNA for the CDR3 is TGTGCCAGCAGCTTAGAGGCCGCGTTCAATCAGCCCCAGCATTTT.

This rearrangement joins TRBV6-2 or TRBV6-3 to TRBJ2-5; D not certain. The CDR3 sequence is 13 residues long. CDR1 and CDR2 from the germline V gene are MNHEY and SVGEGT. V was pared by 2 bases and J by 7 bases, with 11 bases between. The CDR3 DNA is TGTGCCAGCAGTTACGGTGGATGGGGGACCCAGTACTTC. Protein: CASSYGGWGTQYF.

The J gene is TRBJ2-7, the V gene TRBV6-5, with 8 bases aligning to TRBD1. Per the germline V gene, CDR1 is MNHEY and CDR2 is SVGAGI. With 7 bases clipped from V and 2 bases from J, the junction kept 4 bases outside the gene matches. This CDR3 region has 13 residues. CDR3 residues: CASTTDRAYEQYF. For the CDR3, the DNA is TGTGCCAGCACCACGGACAGGGCCTACGAGCAGTACTTC.

The chain uses TRBV24-1 and TRBJ1-2; the D is unclear. Looked up from germline, CDR1 is KGHDR and CDR2 is SFDVKD. Between the trimmed V and J ends, which lost 7 bases and 6 bases, there was a span of 11 bases. The CDR3 covers 12 residues. CDR3 protein: CATRLGADGYTF. For the CDR3, the DNA is TGTGCCACCAGACTTGGTGCGGATGGCTACACCTTC.

The chain couples TRBV19 to TRBJ2-7; the D call may be TRBD1 or TRBD2 (5 bases each). Trimming shortened V by 5 bases and J by 3 bases, and 14 bases separated the two germline ends. This CDR3 comprises 14 residues. CDR1 and CDR2 (germline): LNHDA, SQIVND (reference sequence). DNA of the CDR3: TGTGCCAGTAGTGGGACGGGGATAGACTACGAGCAGTACTTC. It specifies CASSGTGIDYEQYF. Combining the CDR3 with reference TRBV19 and TRBJ2-7 gives the whole variable domain DGGITQSPKYLFRKEGQNVTLSCEQNLNHDAMYWYRQDPGQGLRLIYYSQIVNDFQKGDIAEGYSVSREKKESFPLTVTSAQKNPTAFYLCASSGTGIDYEQYFGPGTRLTVT.

This clone appeared once. The J gene is TRBJ2-2, the V gene TRBV27; D is unresolved. Germline-derived CDR1 and CDR2 are MNHEY and SMNVEV (reference sequence). There are 14 residues in the CDR3. Trimming removed 4 bases at V and 4 bases at J, with 10 bases between. In DNA, the CDR3 is TGTGCCAGCAGTTGGAGTACGGGCACCGGGGAGCTGTTTTTT. This codes for CASSWSTGTGELFF.

This sequence joins TRBV9 and TRBJ2-1; 12 bases are shared with TRBD2. This CDR3 has 16 residues. Germline lookup yields CDR1 SGDLS and CDR2 YYNGEE. After removal of 0 bases from V and 6 bases from J, the junction contained 4 bases not matched to a gene. CDR3 sequence reads: CASSVGASGGVNEQFF. CDR3 nucleotides: TGTGCCAGCAGCGTAGGGGCTAGCGGGGGGGTCAATGAGCAGTTCTTC.